Given below is one TCR beta chain in context. Its binding antigen is unknown. One end of the junction does not line up with germline, which may come from a read error. Receptors were amplified or captured by the immunoSEQ multiplex PCR assay. A mixture of 60 forward primers for TCR Vbeta segments and 13 reverse primers for TCR Jbeta segments was used in the multiplex PCR. Amplification of the CDR3 region of rearranged TCR beta genes was performed with a multiplex PCR assay on genomic DNA. The Illumina HiSeq System was used to sequence the amplified TCR beta libraries as 87-base-pair reads. Under the source paper's analysis protocol: A later analysis tallied approximately 87 million unique TCR beta chains across the 600 to 700 repertoires, and 10 million to 11 million of those chains were shared by two or more donors. A nearest-neighbor algorithm error-corrected the raw reads and collapsed the reads into unique sequences, merging closely related sequences to remove PCR and sequencing errors. V, D and J gene segments were assigned by aligning CDR3 sequences to IMGT reference sequences. Each retained sequence needed at least a six-nucleotide match to both a V gene segment and a J gene segment. A rearrangement was called productive if the CDR3 had no stop codons and remained in frame with V and J, and every other rearrangement was called non-productive. CDR3 was defined according to IMGT convention as the region running from the second conserved V-encoded cysteine to the conserved J-encoded phenylalanine. The earlier analysis of about 610 of the donors excluded sequences that lacked an unambiguous match to a single V gene segment. In an earlier analysis of 500 to 750 of the donors, V segments were called functional above 56.7% productive rearrangements and were called segregating when the between-donor standard deviation exceeded 5%. A statistical classification framework was developed to diagnose cytomegalovirus status using the catalog of TCR beta chain sequences. In a later analysis, TCR nucleotide sequences were compared against IMGT/GENE-DB human TR gene sequences so that V and J genes could be assigned. The TCRdist pipeline was used in a later analysis to assign CDR3 sequences and most-parsimonious VDJ recombination scenarios. In a later analysis, each TCR beta chain was defined by its CDR3 amino acid sequence together with its V-gene family, and reads without a unique V-gene family were excluded. In a later analysis, a few hundred highly shared, low-generation-probability nucleotide sequences were removed to address suspected cross-contamination and a sequencing artifact. For each public chain, a later analysis derived a clonal expansion index from normalized ranks of inferred template counts within each repertoire. Generation probabilities in a later analysis came from a VDJ recombination model fitted to out-of-frame rearrangements, and those results were checked against IGoR. Hypergeometric tests were used in a later analysis to score TCR-TCR, TCR-HLA and TCR-CMV co-occurrence, with a repertoire-size bias correction applied to the TCR pairs. False discovery rates were estimated in a later analysis by permuting HLA or CMV assignments 20 times. A later analysis grouped co-occurring TCRs with DBSCAN, adding TCRdist sequence similarity when clustering within HLA-allele-positive subsets. For co-occurrence clustering, repertoires with fewer than 30,000 or more than 120,000 public chains were excluded, along with several repertoires with anomalous nucleotide sharing. TCRdb stores this immuneACCESS table with in-frame sequences only. Part of the clones is absent; in the studies checked, under half of the shortfall reflects unresolved V genes, and no reason is known for the rest. V and J calls and clone size are copied from that table; D and trimming were computed from the DNA. The sample table contains 130,000 or so clones; only one count was recorded for around 80% of them. The ten biggest clones cover 2.1% of the sample.

These data are taken from a study of cytomegalovirus exposure and HLA in healthy donors (dated by TCRdb to about 2017). Regarding the study in general: An earlier analysis of 587 of the donors reported about 290 Gb of sequence data and 117 million unique TCR beta sequences from about 179 million T cells. The study aimed to test whether cataloging public T cell receptors could reveal signatures of past pathogen exposure. Genome-wide SNP genotypes for about 65% of the roughly 670 donors were used in a later genetic analysis, which treated that subset as a discovery cohort. Donor age, sex, ethnicity and CMV serostatus were compiled alongside the repertoire data. A separate validation cohort of 100 to 150 different subjects was used in addition to the roughly 640-subject first cohort. The number of typed donors differed by locus: about 620-640 for A, B, C, DRB1 and DQB1; 522 for DQA1; over 600 for DPA1; and about 450 for DPB1. Of the 300 to 500 genotyped donors, 75% to 85% were placed in the genetic ancestry cluster associated with self-reported Caucasian donors. In the later analysis, no new phenotypic data were used to find candidate immune exposures; instead, reliance was placed on TCR beta sequences and their occurrence across donors. An earlier analysis of approximately 630 of the donors applied high-throughput TCR beta sequencing to assess whether each TCR beta V gene segment acted as functional or pseudogenic. On average, roughly 200,000 unique TCR beta nucleotide sequences were sequenced per donor among a few hundred genotyped donors of the cohort, with roughly 18% of those sequences being non-productive. Both class I and class II loci were covered by HLA typing, at four-digit resolution. Four to six DR-DQ haplotypes were handled as single units for association and clustering, since linkage in the cohort was strong. Every discovery cohort repertoire had been produced on one sequencing platform. An early release covering 550 to 650 HLA-typed donors comprised 250 to 350 gigabases of sequencing data and about 90 million unique TCR sequences. The study combined high-throughput TCR immunosequencing, statistical association of individual TCRs with disease status, and machine learning to predict cytomegalovirus infection status. A later analysis re-examined previously published TCR beta repertoires from roughly 720 donors and added high-resolution HLA genotyping to investigate patterns of TCR occurrence. The T cell repertoires of around 670 subjects were profiled by immunosequencing and related to cytomegalovirus serostatus. Overall study results and their limits: A later analysis found that most CMV-associated TCR beta chains appeared HLA-restricted, with HLA associations seemingly driven largely by CMV exposure. Sequencing depth was assumed to be roughly uniform across donors in the presence/absence analyses, though that assumption may not hold. Correlated functional status among segregating V segments might be attributable to linkage disequilibrium, but an unknown experimental factor could not be ruled out. The study listed approximately 150 TCR beta chains as associated with cytomegalovirus. Because counts were too low, roughly 16 rarely observed V segments, including chromosome 9 orphons, were excluded from the earlier analysis of roughly 580 of the donors. In this cohort, only TCR beta chains were sequenced, and detectable features were limited by the absence of alpha or paired-chain data. Most TCR sequences were observed very rarely across donors, whereas some public TCRs were present in many individuals. Assigning TCR associations to individual alleles was difficult when HLA alleles, especially DR and DQ, strongly co-occurred. A later analysis reported that several top co-occurrence clusters appeared linked to parvovirus B19, influenza, CMV and Epstein-Barr virus. V-gene and J-gene trimming of TCR beta chains was associated with a missense DCLRE1C variant in a later genetic analysis, and the association was replicated in an independent cohort. In both the original and validation cohorts, the classifier was reported to diagnose cytomegalovirus status with high specificity and sensitivity. For the cohort, immune exposure information was limited to CMV serostatus. In a later analysis, TCR association rates were found to vary across HLA loci, with the most associated TCRs seen for DRB1 alleles and the fewest for HLA-C alleles. Compared with equally common non-associated chains, HLA-associated TCR beta chains in a later analysis were more clonally expanded and had lower generation probabilities. In vitro tests confirmed that a few of the cytomegalovirus-associated TCR beta chains recognize cytomegalovirus antigens. A later genetic analysis reported fewer N-insertions in productive TCRs among donors in an Asian-associated ancestry cluster than the roughly 720-donor mean. According to the authors, the approach could potentially be generalized to other disease states and immunological phenotypes. A further reported finding was that TCR beta sequences accurately predicted the HLA-A and HLA-B alleles for most subjects in the first cohort. Broadly in line with IMGT annotations, most TCR beta V segments showed up in productive rearrangements about 90% or about 30% of the time in an earlier analysis of several hundred of the donors. The 87-base-pair reads could not distinguish some IMGT-functional V segments, including TRBV6-2 and TRBV6-3, so those segments were excluded. Because HLA typing was unavailable for some donors at each locus, only the typed subset was used in association tests. A cluster of highly shared sequence variants was judged likely to be a technical artifact of the sequencing pipeline. In a later analysis, some 17,000 TCR beta sequences were associated with specific HLA alleles at a false discovery rate of 0.05.

The cohort comprised some 730 healthy bone marrow donors. At the time of sampling, every cohort member was nominally healthy, though immune exposures that went unrecorded were likely present. The donor tested CMV seronegative and was one of the 352 seronegative cohort members. Each donor provided a peripheral blood sample, and peripheral blood mononuclear cells were used for TCR beta sequencing. The Qiagen DNeasy Blood Extraction Kit was used to extract genomic DNA from the blood cell samples. As encoded in the germline V gene, CDR1 is MRHNA while CDR2 is SNTAGT. Counted from cysteine to phenylalanine, this CDR3 has 15 amino acids. Solely the CDR3 DNA is kept, with 45 bases framed from the first base.

The V and J genes are TRBV6-4 and TRBJ2-1, with TRBD2 tentatively as D gene (6 bases match). This receptor was taken from a man aged 30-40 years in good health and CMV-seronegative. Specimen: PBMCs. CDR3 sequence: CASSRDSGSFNEQFF. The sequenced DNA is TGTGCCAGCAGCCGGGACTCGGGATCCTTCAATGAGCAGTTCTTC.